Shown below are 9 T cell receptor beta chains from a single sample sequenced in a study of cytotoxic CD8 clonotypes in ibrutinib-treated CLL. Sequencing was performed with immunoSEQ multiplex PCR; in TCRdb, only in-frame clones are kept and a portion is missing. The sample yields roughly 200,000 clones, around three quarters seen once. Sample: PBMCs, taken after 24 months of ibrutinib treatment. These receptors originate from a human donor with chronic lymphocytic leukemia.

The V gene is TRBV9, the J gene TRBJ2-1; D unresolved. With 3 bases removed from V and 7 bases from J, the gap between germline ends came to 14 bases. Germline assignment: CDR1 SGDLS and CDR2 YYNGEE. There are 14 residues in the CDR3. CDR3 bases: TGTGCCAGCAGCGCCTCTTGGGGTTCGAATGAGCAGTTCTTC. It yields the protein CASSASWGSNEQFF.

A note on this clone: Other DNA sequences in this specimen translate into the identical CDR3. The CDR3 here is CASSPRTGSTDTQYF. CDR3 bases: TGTGCCAGCTCACCCAGGACAGGGTCCACAGATACGCAGTATTTT. The chain carries TRBV18 and TRBJ2-3; 8 nucleotides line up with TRBD1. Germline lookup yields CDR1 KGHSH and CDR2 LQKENI. The V segment lost 3 bases and the J segment 2 bases; nucleotides outside the gene matches: 4. The CDR3 is made up of 15 amino acids. The variable domain in full, completed from reference TRBV18 and TRBJ2-3, reads NAGVMQNPRHLVRRRGQEARLRCSPMKGHSHVYWYRQLPEEGLKFMVYLQKENIIDESGMPKERFSAEFPKEGPSILRIQQVVRGDSAAYFCASSPRTGSTDTQYFGPGTRLTVL.

This clone has just a few counts. The chain uses TRBV19 and TRBJ2-7; 12 nucleotides align to TRBD1. Germline CDR1 LNHDA, CDR2 SQIVND (reference sequence). This CDR3 is built from 16 residues. V trimming: 6 bases; J trimming: 4 bases; junction bases outside the gene matches: 10. The CDR3 bases are TGTGCCAGTAGGATACATTGGGACAGGGGGCCATACGAGCAGTACTTC. Translated, it gives CASRIHWDRGPYEQYF.

The J gene is TRBJ1-2, the V gene TRBV5-1; D remains ambiguous. This CDR3 is 15 amino acids long. The germline V gene encodes CDR1 SGHRS and CDR2 YFSETQ. V was cut by 4 bases and J by 4 bases, with 17 bases left in between. CDR3 protein: CASSSDPTAVYGYTF. The DNA for the CDR3 is TGCGCCAGCAGCAGCGATCCAACCGCGGTCTATGGCTACACCTTC. The variable domain in full, with the rest retrieved from reference TRBV5-1 and TRBJ1-2, is KAGVTQTPRYLIKTRGQQVTLSCSPISGHRSVSWYQQTPGQGLQFLFEYFSETQRNKGNFPGRFSGRQFSNSRSEMNVSTLELGDSALYLCASSSDPTAVYGYTFGSGTRLTVV.

The rearrangement joins TRBV7-2 to TRBJ2-2; 7 nucleotides agree with TRBD2. The CDR3 spans 17 residues. CDR1 and CDR2 (germline): SGHTA, FQGNSA. V dropped 4 bases and J dropped 5; count of bases not matched to a gene: 13. The DNA of the CDR3 is TGTGCCAGCAGCTCCCTGCTTCGCGGGGGAGAAACCGGGGAGCTGTTTTTT. Its protein product is CASSSLLRGGETGELFF.

In this sample, this clone turned up once. V is TRBV7-3 and J is TRBJ1-1; no firm D call. Trimming shortened V by 3 bases and J by 9 bases, and 14 bases separated the two germline ends. Per the germline V gene, CDR1 is SGHTA and CDR2 is FQGTGA. The CDR3 is made up of 13 amino acids. The CDR3 here is CASSLGDGKQAFF. The CDR3, as DNA: TGTGCCAGCAGCTTGGGCGACGGGAAACAAGCTTTCTTT.

The rearrangement joins TRBV29-1 to TRBJ1-1; possibly TRBD1 for D (5 bases). The CDR3 sequence is 12 residues long. Trimming cost V 7 bases and J 0 bases, with 9 bases left between them. CDR1 and CDR2 (germline): SQVTM, ANQGSEA. CDR3 sequence (DNA): TGCAGCGGGGGACGCTTGAACACTGAAGCTTTCTTT. It specifies CSGGRLNTEAFF.

CDR3 amino acids: CASRTGTSGYNEQFF. CDR3 nucleotides: TGTGCCAGCAGGACAGGGACCAGCGGCTACAATGAGCAGTTCTTC. The chain links TRBV27 to TRBJ2-1; 7 nucleotides agree with TRBD1. Germline V gives CDR1 MNHEY, CDR2 SMNVEV (reference sequence). V dropped 6 bases and J dropped 3; count of bases not matched to a gene: 8. The CDR3 consists of 15 residues.

The chain recombines TRBV4-2 with TRBJ2-7; 10 bases are a match to TRBD1. The CDR3 sequence is 16 residues long. The germline CDR1 and CDR2 sequences are LGHNA and YNFKEQ. V lost 0 bases, J lost 3 bases, and 5 bases stayed unmatched. The CDR3 DNA follows: TGTGCCAGCAGCCAAGAGCGCGACAGGGGGCTCTACGAGCAGTACTTC. Translation: CASSQERDRGLYEQYF.